The rows below give T cell receptor beta chains drawn from one sample of a study of blood T cell repertoires in COVID-19. The method was immunoSEQ multiplex PCR; TCRdb's version includes in-frame clones alone and lacks a portion of them. The repertoire holds fewer than 250,000 clones, about four fifths seen once, with 4% in the top ten. Sequenced: peripheral blood. The source of these receptors is a man aged 45-65 years with acute or convalescent COVID-19. The CDR3 runs from the conserved cysteine through the conserved F or W. Each record gives: clone size, D gene, J gene, V gene, CDR3 DNA, CDR3 protein. A D gene is named only where the DNA matches it firmly. The size of a clone is reported for some rows only, either as once, few or many, or as a class for expanded clones.

clone size: once; D gene: TRBD1; J gene: TRBJ2-5; V gene: TRBV6-1; CDR3 DNA: TGTGCCAGCAGTGACGCGTTTCCGGGACAGAGAAAGACCCAGTACTTC; CDR3 protein: CASSDAFPGQRKTQYF
clone size: NA; D gene: NA; J gene: TRBJ2-2; V gene: TRBV7-3; CDR3 DNA: TGTGCCAGCAGCCCAGGGGCGGGAGTAGAGCTGTTTTTT; CDR3 protein: CASSPGAGVELFF
clone size: NA; D gene: TRBD1; J gene: TRBJ1-2; V gene: TRBV3-1/TRBV3-2; CDR3 DNA: TGTGCCAGCAGCCAAGAGGCCCGGACAGGGCTTGGCTACACCTTC; CDR3 protein: CASSQEARTGLGYTF
clone size: NA; D gene: NA; J gene: TRBJ2-7; V gene: TRBV5-1; CDR3 DNA: TGCGCCAGCAGCTTGGCCACAGGGATGGACTACGAGCAGTACTTC; CDR3 protein: CASSLATGMDYEQYF
clone size: NA; D gene: TRBD2; J gene: TRBJ2-1; V gene: TRBV27; CDR3 DNA: TGTGCCAGCAGTTGGGGGAGGGCCTACAATGAGCAGTTCTTC; CDR3 protein: CASSWGRAYNEQFF
clone size: NA; D gene: NA; J gene: TRBJ1-1; V gene: TRBV6-5; CDR3 DNA: TGTGCCAGCAGTTCAATCCGGGTCCAGAACACTGAAGCTTTCTTT; CDR3 protein: CASSSIRVQNTEAFF
clone size: NA; D gene: TRBD2; J gene: TRBJ2-7; V gene: TRBV7-3; CDR3 DNA: TGTGCCAGCAGCTTCCTAGCGGGAGGTCCCTACGAGCAGTACTTC; CDR3 protein: CASSFLAGGPYEQYF
clone size: NA; D gene: TRBD1; J gene: TRBJ2-7; V gene: TRBV28; CDR3 DNA: TGTGCCAGCAGTTTATGGGGGTCAGGGGGCTCCTACGAGCAGTACTTC; CDR3 protein: CASSLWGSGGSYEQYF
clone size: NA; D gene: TRBD1; J gene: TRBJ1-2; V gene: TRBV18; CDR3 DNA: TGTGCCAGCTCACCTAAGACAGGGGGAGAGGGCTACACCTTC; CDR3 protein: CASSPKTGGEGYTF
clone size: NA; D gene: TRBD1; J gene: TRBJ2-7; V gene: TRBV5-1; CDR3 DNA: TGCGCCAGCAGCTTACCGGGACAGGGGGCCTACGAGCAGTACTTC; CDR3 protein: CASSLPGQGAYEQYF
clone size: NA; D gene: TRBD1; J gene: TRBJ1-1; V gene: TRBV2; CDR3 DNA: TGTGCCAGCGGGGTGGTCGACAGGGGGACTGAAGCTTTCTTT; CDR3 protein: CASGVVDRGTEAFF
clone size: once; D gene: NA; J gene: TRBJ1-1; V gene: TRBV6-5; CDR3 DNA: TGTGCCAGCAGTTTCCGGAACACTGAAGCTTTCTTT; CDR3 protein: CASSFRNTEAFF
clone size: NA; D gene: NA; J gene: TRBJ1-5; V gene: TRBV9; CDR3 DNA: TGTGCCAGCAGCGTTCAGGATTCCAATCAGCCCCAGCATTTT; CDR3 protein: CASSVQDSNQPQHF
clone size: NA; D gene: TRBD1; J gene: TRBJ2-4; V gene: TRBV9; CDR3 DNA: TGTGCCAGCAGCGTAGGGGTGACGGGGACAGGGGTAGCCAAAAACATTCAGTACTTC; CDR3 protein: CASSVGVTGTGVAKNIQYF
clone size: NA; D gene: NA; J gene: TRBJ2-7; V gene: TRBV5-1; CDR3 DNA: TGCGCCAGCAGCTTGGCAGGTGCAGGCTACGAGCAGTACTTC; CDR3 protein: CASSLAGAGYEQYF
clone size: NA; D gene: NA; J gene: TRBJ2-1; V gene: TRBV7-3; CDR3 DNA: TGTGCCAGCAGCCTCAGGATGAGCTCCTACAATGAGCAGTTCTTC; CDR3 protein: CASSLRMSSYNEQFF
clone size: NA; D gene: NA; J gene: TRBJ1-3; V gene: TRBV4-2; CDR3 DNA: TGTGCCAGCAGCCAAGATTTGGCACCTCGCTCTGGAAACACCATATATTTT; CDR3 protein: CASSQDLAPRSGNTIYF
clone size: once; D gene: TRBD1; J gene: TRBJ1-1; V gene: TRBV5-1; CDR3 DNA: TGCGCCAGCAGCTTGATTTATGACAGGGAAGGGACTGAAGCTTTCTTT; CDR3 protein: CASSLIYDREGTEAFF
clone size: NA; D gene: TRBD2; J gene: TRBJ2-1; V gene: TRBV27; CDR3 DNA: TGTGCCAGCAGTCTGGGACTAGGGACCTACAATGAGCAGTTCTTC; CDR3 protein: CASSLGLGTYNEQFF
clone size: NA; D gene: NA; J gene: TRBJ1-2; V gene: TRBV4-1; CDR3 DNA: TGCGCCAGCAGCCAAGAAGTTCTGGCTGGCTACACCTTC; CDR3 protein: CASSQEVLAGYTF
clone size: NA; D gene: NA; J gene: TRBJ2-1; V gene: TRBV28; CDR3 DNA: TGTGCCAGCAGTTTATGGCAGGGATTGGTCTTC; CDR3 protein: CASSLWQGLVF
clone size: NA; D gene: TRBD1; J gene: TRBJ1-2; V gene: TRBV29-1; CDR3 DNA: TGCAGCGTTGAAACAGGGGCCATCCCCTATGGCTACACCTTC; CDR3 protein: CSVETGAIPYGYTF
clone size: NA; D gene: NA; J gene: TRBJ1-6; V gene: TRBV5-1; CDR3 DNA: TGCGCCAGCAGCTTTACGCAGGGTAATTCACCCCTCCACTTT; CDR3 protein: CASSFTQGNSPLHF
clone size: NA; D gene: NA; J gene: TRBJ2-5; V gene: TRBV6-5; CDR3 DNA: TGTGCCAGCAGACTAGGCGGGGCAGGCAGAGAGACCCAGTACTTC; CDR3 protein: CASRLGGAGRETQYF
clone size: once; D gene: TRBD1; J gene: TRBJ1-2; V gene: TRBV5-1; CDR3 DNA: TGCGCCAGCAGCTTACGACAGGGGAATGGCTACACCTTC; CDR3 protein: CASSLRQGNGYTF
clone size: NA; D gene: NA; J gene: TRBJ1-2; V gene: TRBV3-1/TRBV3-2; CDR3 DNA: TGTGCCAGCAGCCAAGATCGGCGGGTCGAGGGCTACACCTTC; CDR3 protein: CASSQDRRVEGYTF
clone size: NA; D gene: TRBD2; J gene: TRBJ2-3; V gene: TRBV30; CDR3 DNA: TGTGCCTGGAGTATTAGGCTAGCGGGGCAAGCCGATACGCAGTATTTT; CDR3 protein: CAWSIRLAGQADTQYF
clone size: NA; D gene: NA; J gene: TRBJ2-7; V gene: TRBV11-3; CDR3 DNA: TGTGCCAGCAGCTTAGTGCCGGCGGCCTCCTACGAGCAGTACTTC; CDR3 protein: CASSLVPAASYEQYF
clone size: NA; D gene: NA; J gene: TRBJ1-5; V gene: TRBV7-8; CDR3 DNA: TGTGCCAGCAGTCGAGGGCCCGATCAGCCCCAGCATTTT; CDR3 protein: CASSRGPDQPQHF
clone size: NA; D gene: NA; J gene: TRBJ1-5; V gene: TRBV6-5; CDR3 DNA: TGTGCCAGCAGCGGCGGACTCCCCTTTAATCAGCCCCAGCATTTT; CDR3 protein: CASSGGLPFNQPQHF
clone size: NA; D gene: NA; J gene: TRBJ1-1; V gene: TRBV18; CDR3 DNA: TGTGCCAGCTCACCACCAAGGGGCGCCGCGGTGTATACTGAAGCTTTCTTT; CDR3 protein: CASSPPRGAAVYTEAFF
clone size: NA; D gene: NA; J gene: TRBJ1-2; V gene: TRBV27; CDR3 DNA: TGTGCCAGCAGTTTATCGGTCGGGAAATATGGCTACACCTTC; CDR3 protein: CASSLSVGKYGYTF
clone size: NA; D gene: TRBD1; J gene: TRBJ2-1; V gene: TRBV27; CDR3 DNA: TGTGCCAGCATGAACAGGGGGCTGGCGTGGGGGGATGAGCAGTTCTTC; CDR3 protein: CASMNRGLAWGDEQFF
clone size: many; D gene: TRBD2; J gene: TRBJ2-7; V gene: TRBV27; CDR3 DNA: TGTGCCAGCAGTTTAGCCCCCGCGGGACTAACCTACGAGCAGTACTTC; CDR3 protein: CASSLAPAGLTYEQYF
clone size: NA; D gene: NA; J gene: TRBJ1-3; V gene: TRBV6-6; CDR3 DNA: TGTGCCAGCAAAGCACTATCTGGAAACACCATATATTTT; CDR3 protein: CASKALSGNTIYF
clone size: NA; D gene: TRBD1; J gene: TRBJ2-2; V gene: TRBV15; CDR3 DNA: TGTGCCACCAGCAGTTGGGGTGGACAGGCGAACACCGGGGAGCTGTTTTTT; CDR3 protein: CATSSWGGQANTGELFF
clone size: few; D gene: NA; J gene: TRBJ2-1; V gene: TRBV18; CDR3 DNA: TGTGCCAGCTCACCACAGGGTCGACTAACCCTCAATGAGCAGTTCTTC; CDR3 protein: CASSPQGRLTLNEQFF
clone size: NA; D gene: NA; J gene: TRBJ1-2; V gene: TRBV6-5; CDR3 DNA: TGTGCCAGCAGGGAGGGGCCCAACTATGGCTACACCTTC; CDR3 protein: CASREGPNYGYTF
clone size: NA; D gene: NA; J gene: TRBJ1-5; V gene: TRBV19; CDR3 DNA: TGTGCCAGTAGTCAACGGACAGTCAATCAGCCCCAGCATTTT; CDR3 protein: CASSQRTVNQPQHF
clone size: NA; D gene: NA; J gene: TRBJ2-2; V gene: TRBV19; CDR3 DNA: TGTGCCAGTAGTATAGTTAAGACAGGCCCAAACACCGGGGAGCTGTTTTTT; CDR3 protein: CASSIVKTGPNTGELFF
clone size: NA; D gene: NA; J gene: TRBJ2-5; V gene: TRBV7-9; CDR3 DNA: TGTGCCAGCAGAAAGGGGCTCGGGCAAGAGACCCAGTACTTC; CDR3 protein: CASRKGLGQETQYF
clone size: NA; D gene: TRBD1; J gene: TRBJ1-3; V gene: TRBV3-1/TRBV3-2; CDR3 DNA: TGTGCCAGCAGCCAAGGGGGACAGGGATCCACCATATATTTT; CDR3 protein: CASSQGGQGSTIYF
clone size: NA; D gene: TRBD2; J gene: TRBJ2-1; V gene: TRBV10-1; CDR3 DNA: TGCGCCAGCAGTGATAGTGGAAGCGGGAGGGCGGGAGAGCAGTTCTTC; CDR3 protein: CASSDSGSGRAGEQFF
clone size: NA; D gene: TRBD2; J gene: TRBJ2-1; V gene: TRBV24-1; CDR3 DNA: TGTGCCACCAGTGATGGGACTAGCCGAACCTACAATGAGCAGTTCTTC; CDR3 protein: CATSDGTSRTYNEQFF
clone size: once; D gene: NA; J gene: TRBJ2-1; V gene: TRBV27; CDR3 DNA: TGTGCCAGCAGTTCGTTGGGGTCAAGCGGAAATTCCTACAATGAGCAGTTCTTC; CDR3 protein: CASSSLGSSGNSYNEQFF
clone size: NA; D gene: TRBD2; J gene: TRBJ2-7; V gene: TRBV30; CDR3 DNA: TGTGCCTGGAGTTCGGGGGGGTTAAGGTACTTC; CDR3 protein: CAWSSGGLRYF
clone size: NA; D gene: TRBD2; J gene: TRBJ2-3; V gene: TRBV30; CDR3 DNA: TGTGCCTGGAGTAAGAGTAGCGGGCCCAGCACAGATACGCAGTATTTT; CDR3 protein: CAWSKSSGPSTDTQYF
clone size: NA; D gene: NA; J gene: TRBJ2-2; V gene: TRBV7-7; CDR3 DNA: TGTGCTAGCAGCTTATTCGCGGGGAACACCGGGGAGCTGTTTTTT; CDR3 protein: CASSLFAGNTGELFF
clone size: NA; D gene: NA; J gene: TRBJ2-7; V gene: TRBV5-1; CDR3 DNA: TGCGCCAGCAGCGCCGCCAGGGCCGTCTACGAGCAGTACTTC; CDR3 protein: CASSAARAVYEQYF
clone size: NA; D gene: TRBD2; J gene: TRBJ2-5; V gene: TRBV3-1/TRBV3-2; CDR3 DNA: TGTGCCAGCAGCCAGTCCGGGACTAGAGAGACCCAGTACTTC; CDR3 protein: CASSQSGTRETQYF
clone size: NA; D gene: TRBD2; J gene: TRBJ2-1; V gene: TRBV7-8; CDR3 DNA: TGTGCCAGCAGCTTAGGCCCGGGACTAGCGGGGTCGAATGAGCAGTTCTTC; CDR3 protein: CASSLGPGLAGSNEQFF
clone size: NA; D gene: TRBD2; J gene: TRBJ2-1; V gene: TRBV27; CDR3 DNA: TGTGCCAGCAGTTTGGCCGGGAGGCCGTACAATGAGCAGTTCTTC; CDR3 protein: CASSLAGRPYNEQFF
clone size: NA; D gene: NA; J gene: TRBJ2-7; V gene: TRBV6-5; CDR3 DNA: TGTGCCAGCCTCTACGTGGCGGCACTAACCTACGAGCAGTACTTC; CDR3 protein: CASLYVAALTYEQYF
clone size: NA; D gene: NA; J gene: TRBJ2-2; V gene: TRBV18; CDR3 DNA: TGTGCCAGCTCCCTCCATCTAGAAAACACCGGGGAGCTGTTTTTT; CDR3 protein: CASSLHLENTGELFF
clone size: NA; D gene: NA; J gene: TRBJ1-2; V gene: TRBV6-5; CDR3 DNA: TGTGCCAGCACAGGGGACCCGGGGTTCATAGAGGGCTACACCTTC; CDR3 protein: CASTGDPGFIEGYTF
clone size: few; D gene: NA; J gene: TRBJ2-1; V gene: TRBV7-9; CDR3 DNA: TGTGCCAGCAGCTTAACCATCAGTGAGCAGTTCTTC; CDR3 protein: CASSLTISEQFF
clone size: NA; D gene: NA; J gene: TRBJ2-5; V gene: TRBV18; CDR3 DNA: TGTGCCAGCTCACCGGGTCCACCCAGGGAGACCCAGTACTTC; CDR3 protein: CASSPGPPRETQYF
clone size: NA; D gene: NA; J gene: TRBJ2-1; V gene: TRBV4-1; CDR3 DNA: TGCGCCAGCAGCCAAGGGCAAGTGGGAGACAATGAGCAGTTCTTC; CDR3 protein: CASSQGQVGDNEQFF
clone size: NA; D gene: NA; J gene: TRBJ2-7; V gene: TRBV3-1/TRBV3-2; CDR3 DNA: TGTGCCAGCAGCCAAGGGAGCTCCTACGAGCAGTACTTC; CDR3 protein: CASSQGSSYEQYF
clone size: NA; D gene: NA; J gene: TRBJ1-1; V gene: TRBV2; CDR3 DNA: TGTGCCAGCAGTGTTGGTAGCTTGAACACTGAAGCTTTCTTT; CDR3 protein: CASSVGSLNTEAFF